This entry lists 15 T cell receptor beta chains sequenced from one sample in a study of regulatory T cells in long-lasting Graves disease. Building of the TCR beta libraries involved iRepertoire HTBI primers and Arm-PCR of CDR3 regions. TCRdb used MiXCR to reprocess the multiplex PCR reads, holding one entry per CDR3 protein. The sample includes a few hundred thousand distinct CDR3 sequences, under 25% of them seen just once. Time point noted: persistent/refractory GD, antithyroid drugs over 5 years with positive TRAb. RNA from PBMCs was the source of the TCR library. This specimen consisted of peripheral blood mononuclear cells (PBMCs), obtained when the disease was refractory, from a patient treated with antithyroid drugs. These TCRs come from a female donor with Graves disease.

The table lists this clonotype with a few counts. The chain uses TRBV20-1 and TRBJ2-7; no firm D call. Trimming pared 3 bases from V and 3 bases from J, leaving 6 bases between. The V gene's germline CDR1 is DFQATT and CDR2 SNEGSKA (reference sequence). The CDR3 covers 11 residues. Here the CDR3 DNA reads TGCAGTGCTAGCTCTAACTACGAGCAGTACTTC. The encoded protein is CSASSNYEQYF.

The CDR3 DNA sequence: TGTGCCAGTAGTACTCTAGCCCGTAGAGAGACCCAGTACTTC. It is translated as CASSTLARRETQYF. This chain uses TRBV19 with TRBJ2-5, with D perhaps TRBD2 (5 bases). With 4 bases removed from V and 4 bases from J, the gap between germline ends came to 13 bases. From germline, CDR1 is LNHDA and CDR2 SQIVND (reference sequence). This CDR3 is built from 14 residues.

This clonotype was seen only a few times. J is TRBJ1-4 and V is TRBV20-1, with D maybe TRBD1 (6 bases). Looked up from germline, CDR1 is DFQATT and CDR2 is SNEGSKA (reference sequence). CDR3 size: 13 residues. V lost 2 bases and J 8 bases, leaving 12 bases between the germline ends. CDR3 coding DNA: TGCAGTGCTAGATTGGGGGGCGAGGAAAAACTGTTTTTT. It specifies CSARLGGEEKLFF.

The CDR3 region has the DNA TGTGCCAGCAGCAAGGGACTAGACACCGGGGAGCTGTTTTTT. Translation gives CASSKGLDTGELFF. The gene calls are TRBV7-9 and TRBJ2-2; 8 nucleotides match TRBD2. The length of the CDR3 is 14 residues. V lost 5 bases, J lost 3 bases, and 2 bases stayed unmatched. CDR1 and CDR2 (germline): SEHNR, FQNEAQ (reference sequence).

This clonotype was counted only a few times. J is TRBJ2-7 and V is TRBV5-5, with 13 nucleotides matching TRBD2. J lost 5 bases, V lost 4 bases, and 6 bases had no gene match. The length of the CDR3 is 15 residues. Germline V gene lookup returns CDR1 SGHKS and CDR2 YYEKEE (reference sequence). The CDR3 DNA is TGTGCCAGCAGCATCACTAGCGGGAGGGATCACGAGCAGTACTTC. Translation gives CASSITSGRDHEQYF. Variable domain in full (rest from reference TRBV5-5 and TRBJ2-7): DAGVTQSPTHLIKTRGQQVTLRCSPISGHKSVSWYQQVLGQGPQFIFQYYEKEERGRGNFPDRFSARQFPNYSSELNVNALLLGDSALYLCASSITSGRDHEQYFGPGTRLTVT.

This sequence joins TRBV9 and TRBJ2-2; D not certain. The length of the CDR3 is 15 residues. V gave up 0 bases and J gave up 3 bases, with 9 bases separating them. Looked up from germline, CDR1 is SGDLS and CDR2 is YYNGEE. The CDR3 DNA is TGTGCCAGCAGCGTAGAGGCAGCAGACACCGGGGAGCTGTTTTTT. It is translated as CASSVEAADTGELFF.

The V and J genes are TRBV28 and TRBJ1-2, with a tentative D call TRBD1 (5 bases). Trimming took 6 bases from V and 2 from J, leaving 13 bases between them. The CDR3 is made up of 14 amino acids. In germline, CDR1 is MDHEN, CDR2 SYDVKM. The CDR3 nucleotides are TGTGCCAGCAGGGGGGGGGGGATCAACTATGGCTACACCTTC. As protein: CASRGGGINYGYTF.

This clonotype was picked up many times. This chain joins TRBV9 and TRBJ1-1; 7 bases map to TRBD1. Per germline, CDR1 SGDLS and CDR2 YYNGEE. The CDR3 has 16 residues. The V segment lost 3 bases and the J segment 5 bases; nucleotides outside the gene matches: 13. The CDR3 spells CASSATGTALVTEAFF. CDR3 sequence (DNA): TGTGCCAGCAGCGCCACCGGGACAGCCCTAGTTACTGAAGCTTTCTTT.

This chain joins TRBV4-1 and TRBJ1-1; unclear D gene. The CDR3 totals 14 residues. V was clipped by 0 bases and J by 1 base, with 6 bases between them. Looked up from germline, CDR1 is MGHRA and CDR2 is YSYEKL. CDR3 DNA: TGCGCCAGCAGCCAAGAGGCGAGGAACACTGAAGCTTTCTTT. The encoded protein is CASSQEARNTEAFF.

This clonotype was recorded a few times. The chain combines TRBV18 with TRBJ2-7, with 10 positions matching TRBD2. The CDR3 covers 15 residues. Trimming at V came to 3 bases and at J to 5 bases, leaving 7 bases not matched to a gene. CDR1 and CDR2 from the germline V gene are KGHSH and LQKENI. The CDR3 DNA reads TGTGCCAGCTCACCCCCGGGACTAGCGATCCACGAGCAGTACTTC. Amino acids: CASSPPGLAIHEQYF.

This clonotype has more than one count but fewer than ten. This rearrangement joins TRBV20-1 to TRBJ2-4; 7 positions agree with TRBD2. Germline CDR1 is DFQATT and CDR2 is SNEGSKA (reference sequence). The length of the CDR3 is 13 residues. The trim removed 1 base at V and 8 bases at J, leaving 5 bases unmatched. CDR3 loop: CSARVAGEDIQYF. The CDR3 bases are TGCAGTGCTAGAGTCGCGGGAGAGGACATTCAGTACTTC.

The J gene is TRBJ2-3, the V gene TRBV7-2; TRBD1 or TRBD2 may be the D gene (5 bases each). The CDR3 runs 16 residues. The germline V and J ends were trimmed by 1 base and 0 bases, with 11 bases remaining between them. The germline gives CDR1 SGHTA, CDR2 FQGNSA. CDR3 amino acids: CASSLGGIFSTDTQYF. The CDR3 DNA sequence: TGTGCCAGCAGCTTAGGGGGGATTTTTAGCACAGATACGCAGTATTTT.

This clonotype was seen more than once but under ten times. The chain uses TRBV7-9 and TRBJ2-7; D call uncertain. Germline CDR1 is SEHNR and CDR2 is FQNEAQ (reference sequence). The CDR3 extends over 14 amino acids. V gave up 1 base and J gave up 5 bases, with 12 bases separating them. The CDR3 is CASSLGRWAHEQYF. DNA of the CDR3: TGTGCCAGCAGCTTAGGTCGGTGGGCACACGAGCAGTACTTC. The whole variable domain, remainder taken from reference TRBV7-9 and TRBJ2-7, is DTGVSQNPRHKITKRGQNVTFRCDPISEHNRLYWYRQTLGQGPEFLTYFQNEAQLEKSRLLSDRFSAERPKGSFSTLEIQRTEQGDSAMYLCASSLGRWAHEQYFGPGTRLTVT.

This clonotype was observed a few times. The rearrangement uses TRBV7-9 and TRBJ2-7; the D gene is possibly TRBD2 (6 bases). The germline CDR1 and CDR2 sequences are SEHNR and FQNEAQ (reference sequence). Trimming cost V 5 bases and J 4 bases, with 12 bases left between them. The CDR3 is made up of 13 amino acids. The chain's CDR3 is CASSPQAGYEQYF. The CDR3 coding sequence is TGTGCCAGCAGCCCTCAAGCGGGTTACGAGCAGTACTTC.

Concerning this clonotype itself: The junction differs from germline at one of its ends, possibly a read error. The CDR3 nucleotides read TGCAGCGTTGTTTTAACGCAGAACACTGAGGCTTTCTTT. This translates into CSVVLTQNTEAFF. The chain joins TRBV29-1 to TRBJ1-1; D gene uncertain. There are 13 residues in the CDR3. Germline V gene lookup returns CDR1 SQVTM and CDR2 ANQGSEA.